The 18 T cell receptor beta chains below were found in one sample sequenced in a study of a mutant IDH1 vaccine in newly diagnosed glioma. Measured with immunoSEQ multiplex PCR; TCRdb has only the in-frame clones, and not every one. The table lists 34,000 or so clones, over 65% of them singletons. No antigens are known for them. Time point in this sample: week 35, safety follow-up. With topical imiquimod, each dose of the vaccine consisted of 300 ug of mutant IDH1 20-mer peptide. This sample comprised PBMCs, obtained from a glioma patient whose treatment included an IDH1 peptide vaccine. Receptors were obtained from a woman between 35 and 50 years old with glioma.

The chain employs TRBV2 and TRBJ1-4, with TRBD1 identical over 9 bases. This CDR3 region has 14 residues. The V gene's germline CDR1 is SNHLY and CDR2 FYNNEI. V shed 3 bases and J 8 bases; nucleotides not matched to a gene: 4. As DNA, the CDR3 is TGTGCCAGCAGTGAGGGGACAGGGCCCGAAAAACTGTTTTTT. Its translation is CASSEGTGPEKLFF.

CDR3 protein: CASSKKRGSYNEQFF. The CDR3 bases are TGTGCCAGCAGCAAAAAACGTGGCAGTTACAATGAGCAGTTCTTC. The chain carries TRBV21-1 and TRBJ2-1; the D segment call TRBD1 is taken from the table without a DNA check. TRBV21-1 is termed a pseudogene. The CDR3 extends over 15 amino acids.

This clone came up a few times. The rearrangement uses TRBV21-1 and TRBJ1-1; the table's D gene call, TRBD1, was not cross checked with the DNA. TRBV21-1 is a listed pseudogene. The CDR3 consists of 17 residues. CDR3 region: CASSKRPPCRGHTEAFF. DNA for the CDR3: TGTGCCAGCAGCAAACGACCCCCTTGCAGGGGGCATACTGAAGCTTTCTTT.

This clone has only a few counts. The chain recombines TRBV2 with TRBJ1-5; D unresolved. V lost 8 bases, J lost 12 bases, and 11 bases lay in between. CDR1 is SNHLY, CDR2 FYNNEI, per germline. The length of the CDR3 is 10 residues. The CDR3: CASGLEGQHF. In DNA form, the CDR3 reads TGTGCCAGCGGATTAGAAGGCCAGCATTTT. Full variable domain (rest looked up from reference TRBV2 and TRBJ1-5): EPEVTQTPSHQVTQMGQEVILRCVPISNHLYFYWYRQILGQKVEFLVSFYNNEISEKSEIFDDQFSVERPDGSNFTLKIRSTKLEDSAMYFCASGLEGQHFGDGTRLSIL.

This chain uses TRBV29-1 with TRBJ1-1, with D possibly being TRBD1 (5 bases). Looked up from germline, CDR1 is SQVTM and CDR2 is ANQGSEA. The CDR3 loop spans 12 amino acids. The germline V and J ends were trimmed by 4 bases and 1 base, with 7 bases remaining between them. CDR3 coding DNA: TGCAGCGTTGGACAGACGAACACTGAAGCTTTCTTT. Its protein product is CSVGQTNTEAFF.

The chain carries TRBV11-2 and TRBJ1-1; D call uncertain. Per the germline V gene, CDR1 is SGHAT and CDR2 is FQNNGV. The CDR3 consists of 13 residues. Trimming took off 4 bases at V and 1 base at J, with 7 bases between the two ends. CDR3 protein: CASSSDGNTEAFF. CDR3 DNA: TGTGCCAGCAGCTCGGACGGGAACACTGAAGCTTTCTTT. The full variable domain, rest sourced from reference TRBV11-2 and TRBJ1-1, is EAGVAQSPRYKIIEKRQSVAFWCNPISGHATLYWYQQILGQGPKLLIQFQNNGVVDDSQLPKDRFSAERLKGVDSTLKIQPAKLEDSAVYLCASSSDGNTEAFFGQGTRLTVV.

This clone appeared a few times. This chain connects TRBV2 to TRBJ1-1, with D perhaps TRBD1 (5 bases). The V gene's germline CDR1 is SNHLY and CDR2 FYNNEI. The ends were cut back, 8 bases at V and 3 bases at J, with 13 bases in the middle. This CDR3 is built from 13 residues. CDR3 sequence (DNA): TGTGCCAGCGTGGCGGGGGGATACACTGAAGCTTTCTTT. It encodes CASVAGGYTEAFF.

The gene calls are TRBV7-9 and TRBJ1-3; D is ambiguous. The length of the CDR3 is 12 residues. With 5 bases removed from V and 2 bases from J, the gap between germline ends came to 4 bases. Per the germline V gene, CDR1 is SEHNR and CDR2 is FQNEAQ (reference sequence). The CDR3 loop is CASSPPGNTIYF. CDR3 in DNA: TGTGCCAGCAGCCCTCCTGGAAACACCATATATTTT.

The J gene is TRBJ2-7, the V gene TRBV30, with D perhaps matching TRBD2 (5 bases). The CDR3 contains 12 residues. Germline loops: CDR1 GTSNPN, CDR2 SVGIG (reference sequence). V lost 2 bases to trimming and J lost 6 bases, with 11 bases between them. The CDR3 loop reads CAWSSVGSEQYF. The CDR3 nucleotides read TGTGCCTGGAGTTCCGTGGGGAGCGAGCAGTACTTC. The variable domain in full, completed from reference TRBV30 and TRBJ2-7, reads SQTIHQWPATLVQPVGSPLSLECTVEGTSNPNLYWYRQAAGRGLQLLFYSVGIGQISSEVPQNLSASRPQDRQFILSSKKLLLSDSGFYLCAWSSVGSEQYFGPGTRLTVT.

This rearrangement joins TRBV6-1 to TRBJ2-7; D unresolved. The ends were cut back, 3 bases at V and 1 base at J, with 7 bases in the middle. This CDR3 has 13 residues. Germline V gene sequence: CDR1 MNHNS, CDR2 SASEGT. The CDR3 region has the DNA TGTGCCAGCAGTGATTACGGGTCCTACGAGCAGTACTTC. Translated: CASSDYGSYEQYF.

As DNA, the CDR3 is TGCAGCGTTGGAGGGCGCAATCAGCCCCAGCATTTT. As protein: CSVGGRNQPQHF. This chain joins TRBV29-1 and TRBJ1-5; D gene ambiguous. The CDR3 sequence is 12 residues long. From germline, CDR1 is SQVTM and CDR2 ANQGSEA. V dropped 4 bases and J dropped 2 bases, with 6 bases sitting between them.

The chain employs TRBV4-1 and TRBJ2-7, with 9 bases matching TRBD2. CDR1 is MGHRA and CDR2 is YSYEKL in the germline V gene. This CDR3 is 16 amino acids long. Trimming removed 2 bases from V and 4 bases from J; junction bases left unmatched: 9. CDR3 DNA: TGCGCCAGCAGCCAATCCTTAGCGGGGGCCCTTTACGAGCAGTACTTC. Translating it yields CASSQSLAGALYEQYF.

V and J are TRBV5-1 and TRBJ2-7, with D perhaps TRBD1 (5 bases). V lost 4 bases, J lost 2 bases, and 13 bases lay in between. This CDR3 has 14 residues. Looked up from germline, CDR1 is SGHRS and CDR2 is YFSETQ. The CDR3 sequence is CASSRDSLTYEQYF. CDR3 nucleotides: TGCGCCAGCAGCCGAGACAGTCTCACCTACGAGCAGTACTTC.

The table lists this clone with a few counts. This rearrangement joins TRBV7-2 to TRBJ1-5; unclear D gene. CDR3 length: 13 amino acids. Trimming cost V 5 bases and J 3 bases, with 8 bases left between them. Germline V gene data show CDR1 as SGHTA and CDR2 as FQGNSA. The CDR3 DNA reads as TGTGCCAGCAGCCTTGCCCACAATCAGCCCCAGCATTTT. It is translated as CASSLAHNQPQHF.

The CDR3 protein is CAIRVSNQPQHF. CDR3 DNA sequence: TGTGCCATTAGGGTTAGCAATCAGCCCCAGCATTTT. The V gene is TRBV2, the J gene TRBJ1-5, with no clear D. The germline V gene has CDR1 SNHLY and CDR2 FYNNEI. This CDR3 contains 12 residues. The V end lost 10 bases, the J end lost 0 bases, and 7 bases lay between the germline ends.

This clone was seen more than once but under ten times. The chain joins TRBV7-9 to TRBJ1-1; D not certain. Trimming left V 1 base short and J 3 bases short, with 3 bases between. This CDR3 comprises 12 residues. Germline assignment: CDR1 SEHNR and CDR2 FQNEAQ (reference sequence). The CDR3, as DNA: TGTGCCAGCAGCTTAGACTACACTGAAGCTTTCTTT. This encodes CASSLDYTEAFF.

V is TRBV25-1 and J is TRBJ1-1, with a tentative D call TRBD1 (5 bases). With 6 bases removed from V and 1 base from J, the gap between germline ends came to 12 bases. CDR1 is MGHDK and CDR2 is SYGVNS in the germline V gene. CDR3 length: 14 amino acids. The CDR3 bases are TGTGCCAGCAGACTAAGGGGCCCGAACACTGAAGCTTTCTTT. Protein sequence: CASRLRGPNTEAFF.

This clone was detected only once. This rearrangement joins TRBV23-1 to TRBJ1-4; possibly TRBD1 for D (5 bases). TRBV23-1 is placed among ORFs of uncertain function. The V gene lost 3 bases and the J gene lost 4 bases, with 12 bases spanning the gap. This CDR3 contains 15 residues. The CDR3 protein is CASSQYQGFNEKLFF. In nucleotides, the CDR3 is TGCGCCAGCAGTCAGTATCAGGGATTTAATGAAAAACTGTTTTTT.